This is a list of T cell receptor beta chains from one sample in a study of a mutant IDH1 vaccine in newly diagnosed glioma. TCRdb keeps only in-frame clones here, not all; method: immunoSEQ multiplex PCR. The sample yields over 30,000 clones, 75% to 95% seen once. These receptors have no identified antigens. The source was PBMCs, collected from a glioma patient whose treatment included an IDH1 peptide vaccine. These receptors came from a woman aged 40 to 55 with glioma. Both conserved end residues are trimmed from each CDR3. Clone size is given for some rows only: seen once, a few or many times, or a class if the clone is expanded.

V: TRBV7-9; size: .; CDR3: ASSTSGAGGVTSTDTQY
V: TRBV30; size: .; CDR3: AATGNEKLF
V: TRBV2; size: .; CDR3: ASSRAGVEGNTIY
V: TRBV2; size: .; CDR3: ASSERAGTEAF
V: TRBV19; size: .; CDR3: ASTDASNEKLF
V: TRBV5-6; size: .; CDR3: ASSPGWGRNYGYT
V: TRBV19; size: .; CDR3: ASSAVVASTYEQY
V: TRBV7-2; size: .; CDR3: ASSLAMRAVTNYGYT
V: TRBV5-5; size: .; CDR3: ASSLGRPERDTGELF
V: TRBV6-5; size: once; CDR3: ASSYSSWRGTEAF
V: TRBV6-6; size: .; CDR3: ASSPLGGVEQY
V: TRBV6-1; size: .; CDR3: ASGLRVFSYEQY
V: TRBV7-9; size: .; CDR3: ASSYNGPRSSYEQY
V: TRBV18; size: .; CDR3: ASSPGLGSAYEQY
V: TRBV7-7; size: .; CDR3: ASSFSVNTEAF
V: TRBV10-3; size: .; CDR3: AISAGEWQPQH
V: TRBV19; size: .; CDR3: ASSMTSGGPYEQY
V: TRBV5-5; size: .; CDR3: ASSLGQATEAF
V: TRBV7-9; size: .; CDR3: ASTTTGVDYGYT
V: TRBV11-3; size: once; CDR3: ASSSQTQGADQPQH
V: TRBV7-2; size: .; CDR3: ASSHGGLAGANTGELF
V: TRBV6-5; size: .; CDR3: ASSYSRDQPQH
V: TRBV5-5; size: once; CDR3: ASSPGTRPFYEQY
V: TRBV21-1; size: .; CDR3: ASSNDRRKADTQY
V: TRBV2; size: .; CDR3: ASNPRGTGYGYT
V: TRBV5-1; size: once; CDR3: ASSLRGAANEKLF
V: TRBV6-1; size: medium-sized; CDR3: ASSETYGYT
V: TRBV14; size: .; CDR3: ASSQVDRSYEQY
V: TRBV2; size: .; CDR3: ASSLLAGGWY
V: TRBV28; size: .; CDR3: ASSSYWVPEAF
V: TRBV7-2; size: .; CDR3: ASSLAGSYGTQY
V: TRBV28; size: .; CDR3: ASSSGTEAF
V: TRBV7-2; size: .; CDR3: ASSPTGGHGYT
V: TRBV6-5; size: .; CDR3: ASSYSVRAEETQY
V: TRBV14; size: .; CDR3: ASSQVRGLGNTIY
V: TRBV13; size: .; CDR3: ASSLGGHTGELF
V: TRBV14; size: few; CDR3: ASSQMGTSLNEQF
V: TRBV5-1; size: .; CDR3: ASSSRLLRGGNTEAF
V: TRBV19; size: once; CDR3: ASNLGAGNQPQH
V: TRBV4-2; size: .; CDR3: ASSQPTYGYT
V: TRBV2; size: few; CDR3: ASSAGGAEPQH
V: TRBV10-3; size: .; CDR3: AISERERNTEAF
V: TRBV7-6; size: .; CDR3: ASLASLGLAGDGTDTQY
V: TRBV4-1; size: .; CDR3: ASSRPSGTALEQY
V: TRBV19; size: .; CDR3: ASSIAGQFYGYT
V: TRBV19; size: .; CDR3: ASSPPLRGQPRNQPQH
V: TRBV4-1; size: .; CDR3: ASSQATGTEIYEQY
V: TRBV6-5; size: .; CDR3: ASSYSGYDSYYGYT
V: TRBV19; size: .; CDR3: ASSIDLTGRGEQY
V: TRBV6-5; size: .; CDR3: ASSRNRGRETQY
V: TRBV29-1; size: .; CDR3: SVETALSGNTIY